Below, one T cell receptor beta chain is given with its context. Its target is not known. It was with a sample-barcoded 5' primer and a J-beta primer mix that a second PCR of roughly 6 to 12 cycles was run. TCRdb analysed the 5' RACE reads with MiXCR anew, one entry per CDR3 protein. The data contain 980,000 or so distinct CDR3 sequences, roughly 48% of them singletons. The trim removed 7 bases at V and 2 bases at J, leaving 6 bases unmatched. The germline gives CDR1 SNHLY, CDR2 FYNNEI. The CDR3 length is 14 residues. The data belong to a study of blood T cells in healthy people across ages. General study findings and limits: Donor CMV infection status was unknown, possibly confounding age-related changes in expanded clonotypes. Measured against age, TCR beta diversity per million T cells decreased in a roughly linear manner.

V and J are TRBV2 and TRBJ2-7, with TRBD1 identical over 9 bases. The TCR was taken from a man aged 30-40 years in good health. The specimen sequenced was blood. The DNA for the CDR3 is TGTGCCAGCAAAACACAGGGGGCGGCCTACGAGCAGTACTTC. Residues: CASKTQGAAYEQYF.